These T cell receptor beta chains were read from a single sample in a study of identical twins. TCRdb re-derived calls from the 5' RACE reads in MiXCR, one entry per CDR3 protein. This table has a few hundred thousand distinct CDR3 sequences, about 16% appearing once. The data were also submitted as part of a second study, on yellow fever vaccine responses in identical twins.

The sequenced material came from CD4+ T cells sorted from blood. These receptors all come from a young woman in good health. The CDR3 runs from the conserved cysteine through the conserved F or W. D genes are given only for firm matches. Not all rows give a size; the values are once, few, many and, for expanded clones, a class.

D gene: TRBD1
J gene: TRBJ1-1
V gene: TRBV5-1
clone size: many
CDR3 protein: CASRFSATGATEAFF
CDR3 DNA: TGCGCCAGCAGATTCTCGGCGACAGGGGCCACTGAAGCTTTCTTT

D gene: TRBD2
J gene: TRBJ2-5
V gene: TRBV7-9
clone size: few
CDR3 protein: CASSPRLAGQKETQYF
CDR3 DNA: TGTGCCAGCAGCCCAAGACTAGCGGGACAAAAAGAGACCCAGTACTTC

D gene: -
J gene: TRBJ1-4
V gene: TRBV28
clone size: many
CDR3 protein: CASSPLAETGEKLFF
CDR3 DNA: TGTGCCAGCAGTCCTTTAGCCGAAACGGGCGAAAAACTGTTTTTT

D gene: -
J gene: TRBJ1-5
V gene: TRBV3-1
clone size: few
CDR3 protein: CASSQAGGNQPQHF
CDR3 DNA: TGTGCCAGCAGCCAAGCTGGGGGCAATCAGCCCCAGCATTTT

D gene: -
J gene: TRBJ2-1
V gene: TRBV9
clone size: many
CDR3 protein: CASSSGTQTYNEQFF
CDR3 DNA: TGTGCCAGCAGCTCCGGGACACAGACCTACAATGAGCAGTTCTTC

D gene: -
J gene: TRBJ2-3
V gene: TRBV20-1
clone size: -
CDR3 protein: CSANTGTDASDTQYF
CDR3 DNA: TGCAGTGCAAACACCGGGACTGACGCCTCAGATACGCAGTATTTT

D gene: -
J gene: TRBJ2-7
V gene: TRBV4-1
clone size: -
CDR3 protein: CASSRPTRPNSYEQYF
CDR3 DNA: TGCGCCAGCAGCCGGCCGACAAGGCCCAACTCCTACGAGCAGTACTTC

D gene: TRBD2
J gene: TRBJ2-1
V gene: TRBV27
clone size: -
CDR3 protein: CASSLYRGREGRGSYNEQFF
CDR3 DNA: TGTGCCAGCAGTTTATATCGCGGGCGGGAGGGCCGTGGCTCCTACAATGAGCAGTTCTTC

D gene: TRBD1
J gene: TRBJ2-5
V gene: TRBV6-5
clone size: -
CDR3 protein: CASSTDRETQYF
CDR3 DNA: TGTGCCAGCAGTACGGACAGGGAGACCCAGTACTTC

D gene: TRBD1
J gene: TRBJ2-1
V gene: TRBV7-2
clone size: few
CDR3 protein: CASSLRAPGTVPNEQFF
CDR3 DNA: TGTGCCAGCAGCTTAAGGGCCCCCGGGACAGTCCCCAATGAGCAGTTCTTC

D gene: -
J gene: TRBJ2-1
V gene: TRBV27
clone size: few
CDR3 protein: CASKDSISYNEQFF
CDR3 DNA: TGTGCCAGCAAGGACTCCATCTCCTACAATGAGCAGTTCTTC

D gene: -
J gene: TRBJ1-2
V gene: TRBV5-1
clone size: few
CDR3 protein: CASSPRTDSNYGYTF
CDR3 DNA: TGCGCCAGCAGCCCGAGGACAGACTCTAACTATGGCTACACCTTC

D gene: TRBD2
J gene: TRBJ2-5
V gene: TRBV18
clone size: -
CDR3 protein: CASSPDPLAVQQETQYF
CDR3 DNA: TGTGCCAGCTCACCAGATCCTCTAGCGGTTCAACAAGAGACCCAGTACTTC

D gene: -
J gene: TRBJ2-2
V gene: TRBV20-1
clone size: -
CDR3 protein: CSASPGTHTGELFF
CDR3 DNA: TGCAGTGCTAGTCCAGGGACCCACACCGGGGAGCTGTTTTTT

D gene: TRBD1
J gene: TRBJ2-1
V gene: TRBV12-3/TRBV12-4
clone size: many
CDR3 protein: CASSQTGGAYNEQFF
CDR3 DNA: TGTGCCAGCAGTCAGACAGGGGGCGCTTACAATGAGCAGTTCTTC

D gene: TRBD1
J gene: TRBJ2-1
V gene: TRBV5-1
clone size: -
CDR3 protein: CASSRGGQGAYNEQFF
CDR3 DNA: TGCGCCAGCAGCCGTGGCGGACAGGGGGCCTACAATGAGCAGTTCTTC

D gene: TRBD2
J gene: TRBJ2-2
V gene: TRBV20-1
clone size: few
CDR3 protein: CSARLAGGRTGELFF
CDR3 DNA: TGCAGTGCTAGACTAGCGGGAGGGCGGACCGGGGAGCTGTTTTTT

D gene: -
J gene: TRBJ1-4
V gene: TRBV5-1
clone size: -
CDR3 protein: CASSLVASALAPNEKLFF
CDR3 DNA: TGCGCCAGCAGCTTGGTGGCGTCGGCCCTCGCTCCTAATGAAAAACTGTTTTTT

D gene: -
J gene: TRBJ1-1
V gene: TRBV28
clone size: -
CDR3 protein: CASTPTGWNTEAFF
CDR3 DNA: TGTGCCAGCACCCCTACAGGCTGGAACACTGAAGCTTTCTTT

D gene: -
J gene: TRBJ2-3
V gene: TRBV29-1
clone size: many
CDR3 protein: CSVEANGASTDTQYF
CDR3 DNA: TGCAGCGTTGAAGCTAATGGGGCTAGCACAGATACGCAGTATTTT

D gene: -
J gene: TRBJ2-2
V gene: TRBV12-3/TRBV12-4
clone size: few
CDR3 protein: CASSFQGAGELFF
CDR3 DNA: TGTGCCAGCAGTTTCCAAGGGGCCGGGGAGCTGTTTTTT

D gene: -
J gene: TRBJ1-1
V gene: TRBV5-1
clone size: -
CDR3 protein: CAISLVFAWANTEAFF
CDR3 DNA: TGCGCCATCAGCTTGGTGTTTGCATGGGCGAACACTGAAGCTTTCTTT

D gene: -
J gene: TRBJ2-1
V gene: TRBV20-1
clone size: -
CDR3 protein: CSAISLQGRDEQFF
CDR3 DNA: TGCAGTGCTATATCCTTACAGGGTCGGGATGAGCAGTTCTTC

D gene: -
J gene: TRBJ2-7
V gene: TRBV19
clone size: few
CDR3 protein: CASSISRGDYEQYF
CDR3 DNA: TGTGCCAGTAGTATAAGCAGGGGTGACTACGAGCAGTACTTC

D gene: TRBD2
J gene: TRBJ2-3
V gene: TRBV7-3
clone size: few
CDR3 protein: CASSLFGTSGRALSTDTQYF
CDR3 DNA: TGTGCCAGCAGCTTATTTGGGACTAGCGGGAGGGCCCTGAGCACAGATACGCAGTATTTT